This TCR beta chain was retrieved from a study of vaccination and CD4 T cells after COVID-19. The wider study: Post-COVID sampling occurred a median about 110 days after diagnosis (range 35 to 161). Control cultures were given a CEFX pool, an HIV-1 Nef pool, or no peptide.

This sample's treatment: roughly 10-day PBMC culture with coronavirus spike peptide pools or control peptides (ViraFEST assay). Positive PCR tests were logged from March through December 2020, ahead of US Alpha, Beta and Delta variants. General study findings and limits: From a median of about 20 to 40, SARS-CoV-2-reactive clonotypes increased, though not significantly.

About this clonotype: Antigen: not known.

The CDR3 spans 15 residues. CDR1 and CDR2 from the germline V gene are DFQATT and SNEGSKA (reference sequence). Trimming cost V 1 base and J 4 bases; bases outside gene matches: 3. An Oncomine TCR Beta short-read assay was used to sequence the DNA from cultured CD4+ T cells. TCRdb fed the PCR reads into MiXCR, producing one record per CDR3 protein. Among 15,000 to 16,000 distinct CDR3 sequences listed, about 73% were seen once. The source material was CD4+ T cells from blood, cultured in vitro. The gene calls are TRBV20-1 and TRBJ2-1; 11 bases fit TRBD2. The origin of this receptor is a human donor who had recovered from COVID-19. The CDR3 loop reads CSARVGTSGYNEQFF. The DNA for the CDR3 is TGCAGTGCTAGAGTTGGGACTAGCGGATACAATGAGCAGTTCTTC.